What follows is one T cell receptor (beta chain) and its context. Original processing notes: Quantification of nucleated cells was approximated via reference gene primer amplification. Data came from immunoSEQ multiplex PCR; TCRdb stores just in-frame clones and leaves some out. V, J and clone size are those of that table, while D and trimming were read from the DNA. Altogether about 220,000 clones are present, 80% being singletons, with the ten largest covering around 4.7%. The sample is drawn from a study of blood T cell repertoires in COVID-19. Study in general: Researchers got acute and convalescent COVID-19 samples from the United States, Italy and Spain. Sample material is recorded as cDNA or gDNA derived from T cells, B-cell-depleted T cells, or PBMCs.

The germline CDR1 and CDR2 sequences are ENHRY and SYGVKD. After removal of 5 bases from V and 3 bases from J, the junction contained 6 bases not matched to a gene. There are 15 residues in the CDR3. The V and J genes are TRBV10-3 and TRBJ2-7, with 11 bases aligning to TRBD2. This clonotype originated in a human donor in a cohort sampled during active COVID-19. Sequenced sample: peripheral blood. This CDR3 is CAISPLAGGFYEQYF. DNA for the CDR3: TGTGCCATCAGTCCCCTAGCGGGAGGCTTCTACGAGCAGTACTTC.